What follows are 30 T cell receptor beta chains derived from one specimen sequenced in a study of spatial heterogeneity in lung cancer. One entry per CDR3 protein results from TCRdb running MiXCR on the 5' RACE reads. In the table there are roughly 10,000 distinct CDR3 sequences, around 3.5% of which are singletons. The sample's time point: sample taken at primary tumor resection. The sample in question was PBMCs, obtained at surgery. The source is a female donor with early-stage non-small cell lung cancer.

The sample holds many counts of this clonotype. The chain uses TRBV4-2 and TRBJ2-7; D is undetermined. V was trimmed by 0 bases and J by 4 bases, leaving 13 bases between them. Germline-derived CDR1 and CDR2 are LGHNA and YNFKEQ. This CDR3 region has 15 residues. CDR3: CASSQDQGQTYEQYF. CDR3 in DNA: TGTGCCAGCAGCCAAGATCAAGGCCAAACTTACGAGCAGTACTTC.

Judged by abundance, this clonotype is medium-sized (0.01 to 0.1%). The chain is built from TRBV11-2 and TRBJ2-5; TRBD1 agrees at 8 bases. Germline V gives CDR1 SGHAT, CDR2 FQNNGV. Trimming took 0 bases from V and 2 from J; bases not matched to a gene: 2. The CDR3 runs to 15 residues. The CDR3 here is CASSLDRDRQETQYF. As DNA, the CDR3 is TGTGCCAGCAGCTTAGACCGGGACAGGCAAGAGACCCAGTACTTC.

This clonotype was observed many times. This chain uses TRBV6-2 or TRBV6-3 with TRBJ2-2; D gene uncertain. Deletions cut 0 bases from V and 4 bases from J, with 9 bases between. This CDR3 contains 15 residues. Germline lookup yields CDR1 MNHEY and CDR2 SVGEGT. CDR3 residues: CASSYSSTGTGELFF. DNA of the CDR3: TGTGCCAGCAGTTACTCGAGTACCGGCACCGGGGAGCTGTTTTTT.

This clonotype has more than one count but fewer than ten. The CDR3 region has the DNA TGTGCCAGCAGTCGTTCACAGGGGGCGGGTGATACGCAGTATTTT. Protein product: CASSRSQGAGDTQYF. The J gene is TRBJ2-3, the V gene TRBV2, with TRBD1 matching over 9 bases. Germline-derived CDR1 and CDR2 are SNHLY and FYNNEI. CDR3 size: 15 residues. Trimming cost V 5 bases and J 6 bases; bases outside gene matches: 9.

This clonotype was picked up many times. The chain couples TRBV7-2 to TRBJ2-5, with D perhaps TRBD1 or TRBD2 (5 bases each). CDR1 and CDR2 from the germline V gene are SGHTA and FQGNSA. The CDR3 totals 14 residues. Between the trimmed V and J ends, which lost 3 bases and 7 bases, there was a span of 15 bases. The CDR3, as DNA: TGTGCCAGCAGCTTTTCCGGGGCCGGAGGGACCCAGTACTTC. Translated: CASSFSGAGGTQYF. Full variable domain (rest looked up from reference TRBV7-2 and TRBJ2-5): GAGVSQSPSNKVTEKGKDVELRCDPISGHTALYWYRQSLGQGLEFLIYFQGNSAPDKSGLPSDRFSAERTGGSVSTLTIQRTQQEDSAVYLCASSFSGAGGTQYFGPGTRLLVL.

Many counts were recorded for this clonotype. The chain couples TRBV5-1 to TRBJ1-1; 7 nucleotides agree with TRBD1. Germline V lookup: CDR1 SGHRS, CDR2 YFSETQ. CDR3 length: 13 amino acids. Trimming removed 3 bases from V and 7 bases from J; junction bases left unmatched: 6. For the CDR3, the DNA is TGCGCCAGCAGCTGGTCCCGGGACAGTGAAGCTTTCTTT. Its protein is CASSWSRDSEAFF. The full variable domain, with the rest looked up from reference TRBV5-1 and TRBJ1-1, is KAGVTQTPRYLIKTRGQQVTLSCSPISGHRSVSWYQQTPGQGLQFLFEYFSETQRNKGNFPGRFSGRQFSNSRSEMNVSTLELGDSALYLCASSWSRDSEAFFGQGTRLTVV.

This clonotype was found a few times. The rearrangement uses TRBV7-3 and TRBJ2-1, with TRBD1 matching over 10 bases. Germline V lookup: CDR1 SGHTA, CDR2 FQGTGA. With V trimmed by 5 bases and J by 7 bases, 5 bases remained unmatched. CDR3 length: 14 amino acids. CDR3 nucleotides: TGTGCCAGCAGCCCGGGGACAGGGGCGAATGAGCAGTTCTTC. This encodes CASSPGTGANEQFF.

This clonotype was recorded many times. This chain uses TRBV20-1 with TRBJ2-7; 9 bases are a match to TRBD2. The trim removed 4 bases at V and 2 bases at J, leaving 3 bases unmatched. Germline V gives CDR1 DFQATT, CDR2 SNEGSKA (reference sequence). The CDR3 spans 13 residues. CDR3 in amino acids: CSATSGVTYEQYF. The CDR3 coding sequence is TGCAGTGCTACTAGCGGGGTTACCTACGAGCAGTACTTC.

This clonotype showed up many times. Its ends do not fully match the called genes, so a read error is possible. The V call is TRBV28, the J call TRBJ2-6; unclear D gene. This CDR3 is 13 amino acids long. Germline V gene sequence: CDR1 MDHEN, CDR2 SYDVKM. The CDR3 region has the DNA TGTGCCAGCAGCCGCCCTGGCGCCAACGTCCTGACTTTC. Protein product: CASSRPGANVLTF.

In its sample, this clonotype was seen many times. The CDR3 nucleotides read TGTGCCAGCAGCCAAGACCCAGGCTCCTACGAGCAGTACTTC. Residues: CASSQDPGSYEQYF. The chain recombines TRBV4-2 with TRBJ2-7; D remains unclear. Germline CDR1 and CDR2: LGHNA and YNFKEQ. There are 14 residues in the CDR3. The germline V and J ends were trimmed by 0 bases and 0 bases, with 6 bases remaining between them.

In this sample, this clonotype turned up many times. This sequence joins TRBV2 and TRBJ2-7; tentatively, D is TRBD1 (6 bases). CDR3 length: 15 amino acids. V was clipped by 4 bases and J by 0 bases, with 13 bases between them. Germline CDR1 is SNHLY and CDR2 is FYNNEI. The CDR3 nucleotides read TGTGCCAGCAGTGCGACAGGTGCGAGCTCCTACGAGCAGTACTTC. The encoded protein is CASSATGASSYEQYF.

This clonotype came up many times. The chain employs TRBV28 and TRBJ1-2; possibly TRBD1 for D (5 bases). Germline V lookup: CDR1 MDHEN, CDR2 SYDVKM. The germline V and J ends were trimmed by 7 bases and 3 bases, with 15 bases remaining between them. This CDR3 spans 14 amino acids. This CDR3 is CASTPGSTYYGYTF. DNA of the CDR3: TGTGCCAGCACCCCAGGGAGCACCTACTATGGCTACACCTTC.

This clonotype was counted many times. The rearrangement joins TRBV5-5 to TRBJ2-3, with a weak D call TRBD2 (6 bases). The germline CDR1 and CDR2 sequences are SGHKS and YYEKEE (reference sequence). V shed 4 bases and J shed 4 bases, with 13 bases lying between them. The CDR3 contains 14 residues. CDR3 sequence: CASSAEWGADTQYF. The CDR3 DNA is TGTGCCAGCAGCGCCGAATGGGGGGCAGATACGCAGTATTTT.

This clonotype occurred many times. The genes are TRBV11-2 and TRBJ2-5, with TRBD2 matching over 13 bases. Germline V gene sequence: CDR1 SGHAT, CDR2 FQNNGV. The CDR3 covers 18 residues. Germline trimming cut 2 bases from V and 3 bases from J; bases unmatched to any gene: 9. In DNA, the CDR3 is TGTGCCAGCAGCTTAAGACTAGCGGGAGGCTATGTGGAAGAGACCCAGTACTTC. Its protein product is CASSLRLAGGYVEETQYF.

This clonotype was picked up many times. The chain carries TRBV6-1 and TRBJ2-3; possibly TRBD1 for D (5 bases). Germline V CDR1 and CDR2: MNHNS, SASEGT. Trimming took off 7 bases at V and 2 bases at J, with 16 bases between the two ends. This CDR3 is built from 15 residues. The CDR3 DNA reads as TGTGCCAGCAACCCTTATAGGGGAAACACAGATACGCAGTATTTT. Translated: CASNPYRGNTDTQYF.

This clonotype has a count of ten or more. The genes are TRBV7-2 and TRBJ1-1; no firm D call. Per germline, CDR1 SGHTA and CDR2 FQGNSA. CDR3 size: 17 residues. V was shortened by 2 bases and J by 1 base, with 17 bases between the two germline ends. This CDR3 is CASSLTKLGTTNTEAFF. For the CDR3, the DNA is TGTGCCAGCAGCTTAACGAAGCTGGGCACAACGAACACTGAAGCTTTCTTT.

The chain joins TRBV6-5 to TRBJ2-3; TRBD1 matches at 7 bases. CDR1 is MNHEY, CDR2 SVGAGI, per germline. This CDR3 region has 15 residues. V was pared by 6 bases and J by 4 bases, with 10 bases of the junction left unmatched. This CDR3 is CASRAEQGSADTQYF. CDR3 nucleotide sequence: TGTGCCAGCAGGGCCGAACAGGGGAGCGCAGATACGCAGTATTTT.

This clonotype was counted between two and nine times. The V gene is TRBV19, the J gene TRBJ2-1; 7 nucleotides match TRBD2. This CDR3 has 15 amino acids. The V gene end was trimmed by 1 base and the J gene end by 8 bases; junction bases not matched to a gene: 8. CDR1 LNHDA and CDR2 SQIVND come from the germline V gene (reference sequence). The CDR3 DNA is TGTGCCAGTAGTATAGGGTGGGAGGGTTCGCATGAGCAGTTCTTC. The encoded protein is CASSIGWEGSHEQFF.

As DNA, the CDR3 is TGTGCCAGCTCATCTGAAGGAGGTTTGGGGACCCAGTACTTC. As protein: CASSSEGGLGTQYF. The chain links TRBV6-5 to TRBJ2-5, with D tentatively TRBD2 (5 bases). Germline-derived CDR1 and CDR2 are MNHEY and SVGAGI. Trimming shortened V by 8 bases and J by 7 bases, and 20 bases separated the two germline ends. The CDR3 runs to 14 residues.

This clonotype has a count of ten or more. The chain combines TRBV2 with TRBJ1-6, with a tentative D call TRBD1 (5 bases). V shed 0 bases and J shed 10 bases, with 13 bases lying between them. Germline V lookup: CDR1 SNHLY, CDR2 FYNNEI. The CDR3 length is 15 residues. CDR3 loop: CASSEAAGSRSPLHF. CDR3 nucleotides: TGTGCCAGCAGTGAAGCGGCAGGGTCGCGGTCACCCCTCCACTTT.

This CDR3 is CASFPSGSTETQYF. CDR3 in DNA: TGTGCCAGCTTCCCTAGCGGGAGTACGGAGACCCAGTACTTC. The chain joins TRBV3-1 to TRBJ2-5, with TRBD2 identical over 10 bases. Per germline, CDR1 LGHDT and CDR2 YNNKEL (reference sequence). The CDR3 runs 14 residues. The V and J ends lost 8 bases and 5 bases, in that order; junction bases with no gene match: 8.

This clonotype occurred many times. Sequence at one end of the junction differs from germline and may be a read error. The rearrangement joins TRBV7-2 to TRBJ2-5; 10 bases are shared with TRBD2. The CDR3 has 15 amino acids. Germline loops: CDR1 SGHTA, CDR2 FQGNSA. This chain's CDR3 is CASSLARLAGQETQF. CDR3 coding DNA: TGTGCCAGCAGCTTAGCGAGACTAGCGGGCCAAGAGACCCAGTTC.

The sample holds many counts of this clonotype. The chain combines TRBV4-3 with TRBJ1-6; D is undetermined. The CDR3 is made up of 15 amino acids. Per the germline V gene, CDR1 is LGHNA and CDR2 is YSLEER. V lost 0 bases and J lost 7, with 10 bases in between. The CDR3 DNA is TGCGCCAGCAGCCAAGATCGGGCCGCGAATTCACCCCTCCACTTT. Protein: CASSQDRAANSPLHF.

This clonotype was seen ten or more times. V gene TRBV28 combines with J gene TRBJ2-7; the D is unclear. Deletions cut 3 bases from V and 0 bases from J, with 12 bases between. CDR1 MDHEN and CDR2 SYDVKM come from the germline V gene. The length of the CDR3 is 15 residues. The CDR3 is CASSFSAWSSYEQYF. The CDR3 nucleotides read TGTGCCAGCAGTTTTTCGGCCTGGAGCTCCTACGAGCAGTACTTC.

This clonotype was detected ten times or more. The V gene is TRBV29-1, the J gene TRBJ1-2; no clear D. CDR1 is SQVTM and CDR2 is ANQGSEA in the germline V gene. V lost 7 bases to trimming and J lost 8 bases, with 20 bases between them. The CDR3 runs to 13 residues. The CDR3 is CSANDRSSVGYTF. CDR3 sequence (DNA): TGCAGCGCCAACGACCGGTCCTCCGTGGGCTACACCTTC.

This clonotype has a count of ten or more. The chain has TRBV7-3 and TRBJ2-2; a possible D gene is TRBD1 (6 bases). V lost 2 bases to trimming and J lost 6 bases, with 13 bases between them. The CDR3 loop spans 15 amino acids. Germline assignment: CDR1 SGHTA and CDR2 FQGTGA. The CDR3 spells CASSLSQGSAGELFF. The CDR3 DNA is TGTGCCAGCAGCTTATCCCAGGGGTCGGCCGGGGAGCTGTTTTTT.

This clonotype showed up many times. CDR3 region: CASSSPQGGYTF. In DNA, the CDR3 is TGTGCCAGCAGTTCCCCCCAGGGAGGCTACACCTTC. The rearrangement uses TRBV12-3 or TRBV12-4 and TRBJ1-2; a weak D match, TRBD1 (5 bases). Trimming took off 4 bases at V and 8 bases at J, with 11 bases between the two ends. The CDR3 contains 12 residues.

This clonotype was counted ten times or more. The chain couples TRBV27 to TRBJ2-5; D possibly corresponds to TRBD2 (6 bases). CDR1 and CDR2 from the germline V gene are MNHEY and SMNVEV (reference sequence). CDR3 length: 14 residues. V gave up 5 bases and J gave up 3 bases, with 13 bases separating them. CDR3 region: CASSPGDFEETQYF. DNA for the CDR3: TGTGCCAGCAGTCCCGGGGACTTTGAAGAGACCCAGTACTTC.

V is TRBV10-3 and J is TRBJ1-6; a weak D match, TRBD1 (6 bases). The germline gives CDR1 ENHRY, CDR2 SYGVKD. The V and J ends lost 9 bases and 4 bases respectively, with 13 bases between them. CDR3 size: 14 residues. CDR3: CAIATDRYNSPLHF. In DNA form, the CDR3 reads TGTGCCATTGCCACCGACAGGTATAATTCACCCCTCCACTTT.

This clonotype was found many times. The chain links TRBV20-1 to TRBJ1-1, with D possibly being TRBD1 (6 bases). Germline V gene lookup returns CDR1 DFQATT and CDR2 SNEGSKA (reference sequence). The CDR3 spans 15 residues. Trimming removed 5 bases from V and 1 base from J, with 17 bases in between. CDR3 amino acids: CSAFIQGPSNTEAFF. CDR3 coding DNA: TGCAGTGCTTTCATACAGGGACCGTCGAACACTGAAGCTTTCTTT.